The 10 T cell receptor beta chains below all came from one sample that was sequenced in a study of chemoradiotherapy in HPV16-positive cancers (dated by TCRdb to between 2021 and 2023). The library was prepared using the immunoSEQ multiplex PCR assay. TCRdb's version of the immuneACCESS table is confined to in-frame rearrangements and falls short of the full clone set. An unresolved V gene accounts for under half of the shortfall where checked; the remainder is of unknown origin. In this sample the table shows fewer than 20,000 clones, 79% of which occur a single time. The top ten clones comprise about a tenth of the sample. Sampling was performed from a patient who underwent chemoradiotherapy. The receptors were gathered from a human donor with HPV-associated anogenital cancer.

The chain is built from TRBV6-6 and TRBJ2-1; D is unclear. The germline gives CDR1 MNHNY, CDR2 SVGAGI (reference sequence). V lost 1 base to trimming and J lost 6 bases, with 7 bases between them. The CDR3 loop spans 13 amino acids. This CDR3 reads CASSYLGSNEQFF. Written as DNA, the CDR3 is TGTGCCAGCAGTTACTTAGGGTCCAATGAGCAGTTCTTC.

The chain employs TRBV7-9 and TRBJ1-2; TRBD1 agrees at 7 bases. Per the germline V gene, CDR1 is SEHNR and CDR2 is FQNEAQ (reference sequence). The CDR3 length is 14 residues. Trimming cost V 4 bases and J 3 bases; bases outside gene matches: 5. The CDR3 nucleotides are TGTGCCAGCAGCTCCCGGGACAGTTACTATGGCTACACCTTC. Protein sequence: CASSSRDSYYGYTF.

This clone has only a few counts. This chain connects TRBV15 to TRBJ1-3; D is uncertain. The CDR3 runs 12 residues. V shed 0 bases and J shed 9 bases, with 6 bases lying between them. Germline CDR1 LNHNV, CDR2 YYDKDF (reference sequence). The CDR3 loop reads CATSRDRATIYF. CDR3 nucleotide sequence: TGTGCCACCAGCAGAGATAGGGCCACCATATATTTT.

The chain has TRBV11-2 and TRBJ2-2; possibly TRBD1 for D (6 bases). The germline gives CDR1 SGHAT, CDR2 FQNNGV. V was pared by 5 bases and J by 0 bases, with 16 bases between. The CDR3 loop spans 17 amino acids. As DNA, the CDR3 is TGTGCCAGCAGCCCTCATAGGACAGCTTCGAACACCGGGGAGCTGTTTTTT. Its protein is CASSPHRTASNTGELFF. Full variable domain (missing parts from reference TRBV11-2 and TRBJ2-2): EAGVAQSPRYKIIEKRQSVAFWCNPISGHATLYWYQQILGQGPKLLIQFQNNGVVDDSQLPKDRFSAERLKGVDSTLKIQPAKLEDSAVYLCASSPHRTASNTGELFFGEGSRLTVL.

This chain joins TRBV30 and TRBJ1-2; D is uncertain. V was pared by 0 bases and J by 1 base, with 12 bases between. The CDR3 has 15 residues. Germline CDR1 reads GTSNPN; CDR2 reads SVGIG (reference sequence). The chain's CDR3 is CAWSVGGLGNYGYTF. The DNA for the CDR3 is TGTGCCTGGAGTGTTGGAGGGCTGGGTAACTATGGCTACACCTTC.

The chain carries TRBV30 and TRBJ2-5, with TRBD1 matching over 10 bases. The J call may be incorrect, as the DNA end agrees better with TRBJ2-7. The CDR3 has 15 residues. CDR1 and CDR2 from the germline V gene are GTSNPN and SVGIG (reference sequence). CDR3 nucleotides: TGTGCCTGGAGTGTAACGGGACAGGGGAGGTACGAGCAGTACTTC. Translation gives CAWSVTGQGRYEQYF.

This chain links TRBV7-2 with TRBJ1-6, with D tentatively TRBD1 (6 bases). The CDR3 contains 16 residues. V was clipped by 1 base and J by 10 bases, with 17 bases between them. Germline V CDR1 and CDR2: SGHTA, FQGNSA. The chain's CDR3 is CASSLGVSKGGSPLHF. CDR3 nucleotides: TGTGCCAGCAGCTTAGGGGTCTCTAAGGGGGGCTCACCCCTCCACTTT.

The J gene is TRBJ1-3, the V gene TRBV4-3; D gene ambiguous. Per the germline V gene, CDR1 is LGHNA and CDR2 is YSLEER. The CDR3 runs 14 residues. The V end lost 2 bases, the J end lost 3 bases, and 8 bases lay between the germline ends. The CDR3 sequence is CASSQQRIGNTIYF. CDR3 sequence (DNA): TGCGCCAGCAGCCAACAGAGAATTGGAAACACCATATATTTT.

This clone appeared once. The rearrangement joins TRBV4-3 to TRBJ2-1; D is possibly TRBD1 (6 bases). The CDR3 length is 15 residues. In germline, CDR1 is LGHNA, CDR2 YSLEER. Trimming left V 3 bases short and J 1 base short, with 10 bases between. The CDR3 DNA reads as TGCGCCAGCAGCCAGGGGGCCCTATCCTACAATGAGCAGTTCTTC. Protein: CASSQGALSYNEQFF.

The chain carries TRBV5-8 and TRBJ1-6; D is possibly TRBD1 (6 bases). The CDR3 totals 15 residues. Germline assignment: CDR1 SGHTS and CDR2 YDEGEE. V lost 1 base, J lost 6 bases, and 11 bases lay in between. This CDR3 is CASSLRRGANSPLHF. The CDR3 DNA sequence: TGTGCCAGCAGCTTGCGGCGGGGGGCTAATTCACCCCTCCACTTT.